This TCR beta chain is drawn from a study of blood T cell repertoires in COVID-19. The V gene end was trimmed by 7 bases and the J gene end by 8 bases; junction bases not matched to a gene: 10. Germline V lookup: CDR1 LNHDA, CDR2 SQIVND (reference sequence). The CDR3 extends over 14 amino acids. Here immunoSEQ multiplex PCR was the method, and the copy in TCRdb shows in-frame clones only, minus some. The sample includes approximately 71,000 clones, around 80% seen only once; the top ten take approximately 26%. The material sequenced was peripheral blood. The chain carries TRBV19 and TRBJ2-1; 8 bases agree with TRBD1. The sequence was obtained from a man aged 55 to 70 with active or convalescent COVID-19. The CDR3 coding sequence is TGTGCCAGTACCGATCCGGGACAGGTCGATGAGCAGTTCTTC. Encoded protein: CASTDPGQVDEQFF. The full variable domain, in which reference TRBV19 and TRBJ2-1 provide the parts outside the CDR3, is DGGITQSPKYLFRKEGQNVTLSCEQNLNHDAMYWYRQDPGQGLRLIYYSQIVNDFQKGDIAEGYSVSREKKESFPLTVTSAQKNPTAFYLCASTDPGQVDEQFFGPGTRLTVL.